Below, 16 T cell receptor beta chains from the same sample are listed, as sequenced in a study of shared clonotypes between healthy human individuals. Measured with immunoSEQ multiplex PCR; TCRdb has only the in-frame clones, and not every one. Here the sample spans millions of clones, 85% to 95% being singletons. The sample was naive CD4+ T cells sorted from blood. Subset of the sample: CD45RA+ positively selected. Every receptor here comes from a man between 18 and 29 years old in good health.

This clone was detected only a few times. The chain's CDR3 is CASSPMSSFNEKLFF. CDR3 sequence (DNA): TGTGCCAGCTCACCAATGTCCTCCTTTAATGAAAAACTGTTTTTT. V gene TRBV18 combines with J gene TRBJ1-4; D remains unclear. The CDR3 length is 15 residues. Germline CDR1 and CDR2: KGHSH and LQKENI. Trimming pared 2 bases from V and 4 bases from J, leaving 11 bases between.

The chain joins TRBV30 to TRBJ1-4; 8 bases align to TRBD1. Germline assignment: CDR1 GTSNPN and CDR2 SVGIG (reference sequence). The V gene end was trimmed by 6 bases and the J gene end by 8 bases; junction bases not matched to a gene: 14. The CDR3 extends over 15 amino acids. The CDR3 region is CACQVIQGAREKLFF. Written as DNA, the CDR3 is TGTGCCTGTCAGGTAATCCAGGGGGCACGAGAAAAACTGTTTTTT.

This clone has more than one count but fewer than ten. V and J are TRBV20-1 and TRBJ1-5, with D hard to call. The germline CDR1 and CDR2 sequences are DFQATT and SNEGSKA (reference sequence). Trimming left V 6 bases short and J 11 bases short, with 11 bases between. This CDR3 is built from 10 residues. The CDR3 region is CSADPSAQHF. The CDR3 region has the DNA TGCAGTGCCGACCCCAGTGCCCAGCATTTT.

The chain couples TRBV6-1 to TRBJ1-5; perhaps TRBD1 as D (6 bases). Trimming removed 7 bases at V and 0 bases at J, with 7 bases between. Germline V CDR1 and CDR2: MNHNS, SASEGT. This CDR3 has 13 amino acids. The CDR3 sequence: CASTGDSNQPQHF. The CDR3 DNA reads TGTGCCAGCACAGGGGATAGCAATCAGCCCCAGCATTTT.

The V and J genes are TRBV4-2 and TRBJ2-1; 10 bases agree with TRBD2. The CDR3 is 16 residues long. Germline V lookup: CDR1 LGHNA, CDR2 YNFKEQ. Trimming cost V 2 bases and J 7 bases; bases outside gene matches: 8. CDR3 nucleotide sequence: TGTGCCAGCAGCCAATTGGGAGCGGGGGGGCAGAATGAGCAGTTCTTC. Its translation: CASSQLGAGGQNEQFF.

V and J are TRBV4-1 and TRBJ2-1; D might be TRBD2 (5 bases). Germline V gene data show CDR1 as MGHRA and CDR2 as YSYEKL. Trimming left V 1 base short and J 4 bases short, with 17 bases between. The CDR3 covers 17 residues. The CDR3 loop is CASSQGEFRGRYNEQFF. DNA of the CDR3: TGCGCCAGCAGCCAAGGGGAGTTTCGTGGGCGATACAATGAGCAGTTCTTC.

The J gene is TRBJ2-7, the V gene TRBV4-2; D perhaps matches TRBD2 (6 bases). There are 13 residues in the CDR3. Trimming took off 0 bases at V and 6 bases at J, with 9 bases between the two ends. CDR1 LGHNA and CDR2 YNFKEQ come from the germline V gene. CDR3 DNA: TGTGCCAGCAGCCAAGAGGGGGGAGGCGAGCAGTACTTC. Its translation: CASSQEGGGEQYF.

V gene TRBV4-2 combines with J gene TRBJ2-7; TRBD2 aligns across 12 bases. V lost 1 base, J lost 1 base, and 8 bases stayed unmatched. The germline V gene encodes CDR1 LGHNA and CDR2 YNFKEQ. The CDR3 has 18 residues. CDR3 sequence (DNA): TGTGCCAGCAGCCAAGGGAGCCTAGCGGGGGGGAAGTCCTACGAGCAGTACTTC. Residues: CASSQGSLAGGKSYEQYF.

V and J are TRBV7-9 and TRBJ2-7, with 7 bases aligning to TRBD1. V lost 5 bases, J lost 4 bases, and 11 bases stayed unmatched. The CDR3 has 15 amino acids. Germline V gene data show CDR1 as SEHNR and CDR2 as FQNEAQ (reference sequence). The CDR3 region has the DNA TGTGCCAGCAGCCCTCAACAGGGGCCCTCATACGAGCAGTACTTC. Translating it yields CASSPQQGPSYEQYF.

As for this clone: Different DNA sequences within this sample yield the same CDR3. The rearrangement joins TRBV5-1 to TRBJ2-5; a weak D match, TRBD1 (5 bases). The CDR3 is 14 residues long. V was clipped by 3 bases and J by 4 bases, with 13 bases between them. Germline assignment: CDR1 SGHRS and CDR2 YFSETQ. The CDR3 protein is CASSSGQGGETQYF. CDR3 DNA: TGCGCCAGCAGCTCAGGGCAGGGTGGAGAGACCCAGTACTTC.

The rearrangement uses TRBV6-5 and TRBJ1-1, with no clear D. Germline lookup yields CDR1 MNHEY and CDR2 SVGAGI. V shed 8 bases and J shed 1 base, with 8 bases lying between them. CDR3 length equals 12 residues. The CDR3, as DNA: TGTGCCAGCTGGGGAAAGAACACTGAAGCTTTCTTT. This encodes CASWGKNTEAFF.

The chain couples TRBV2 to TRBJ2-7; D gene unclear. V was clipped by 7 bases and J by 0 bases, with 13 bases between them. The CDR3 runs 14 residues. Per the germline V gene, CDR1 is SNHLY and CDR2 is FYNNEI. The CDR3 reads CASTMDVSSYEQYF. In nucleotides, the CDR3 is TGTGCCAGCACCATGGACGTGAGCTCCTACGAGCAGTACTTC.

This chain links TRBV10-2 with TRBJ2-5; no firm D call. V was shortened by 5 bases and J by 5 bases, with 12 bases between the two germline ends. This CDR3 spans 13 amino acids. Per germline, CDR1 WSHSY and CDR2 SAAADI. The CDR3 coding sequence is TGCGCCAGCAGTCCTCAGCCCGTGGAGACCCAGTACTTC. Translated, it gives CASSPQPVETQYF.

The genes are TRBV18 and TRBJ1-6; D not certain. Germline CDR1 is KGHSH and CDR2 is LQKENI. V dropped 1 base and J dropped 7 bases, with 11 bases sitting between them. The CDR3 has 15 amino acids. This CDR3 is CASSPREGSNSPLHF. CDR3 coding DNA: TGTGCCAGCTCACCACGGGAGGGTTCAAATTCACCCCTCCACTTT.

V is TRBV5-6 and J is TRBJ1-6; the match to TRBD1 covers 7 bases. Germline lookup yields CDR1 SGHDT and CDR2 YYEEEE. V was clipped by 0 bases and J by 9 bases; unmatched bases: 9. This CDR3 has 16 amino acids. In DNA form, the CDR3 reads TGTGCCAGCAGCTTGGTAGGGGGGACAGTTCTTTCACCCCTCCACTTT. Encoded protein: CASSLVGGTVLSPLHF.

The V and J genes are TRBV7-9 and TRBJ2-2, with TRBD1 matching 8 bases. V trimming: 6 bases; J trimming: 1 base; junction bases outside the gene matches: 4. This CDR3 is 15 amino acids long. The germline CDR1 and CDR2 sequences are SEHNR and FQNEAQ (reference sequence). Written as DNA, the CDR3 is TGTGCCAGCAGACATGACAGGGGGAACACCGGGGAGCTGTTTTTT. It codes for CASRHDRGNTGELFF.